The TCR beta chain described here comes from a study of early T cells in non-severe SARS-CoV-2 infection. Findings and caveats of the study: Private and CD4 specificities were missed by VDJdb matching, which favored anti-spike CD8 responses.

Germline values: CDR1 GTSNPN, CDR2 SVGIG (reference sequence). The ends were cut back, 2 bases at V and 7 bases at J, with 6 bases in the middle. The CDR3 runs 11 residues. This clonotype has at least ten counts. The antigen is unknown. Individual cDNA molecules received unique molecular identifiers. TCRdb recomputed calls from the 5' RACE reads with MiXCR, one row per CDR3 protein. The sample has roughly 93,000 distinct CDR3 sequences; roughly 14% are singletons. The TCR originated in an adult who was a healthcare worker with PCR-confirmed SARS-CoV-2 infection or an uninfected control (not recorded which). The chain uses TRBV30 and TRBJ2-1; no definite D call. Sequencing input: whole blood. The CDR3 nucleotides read TGTGCCTGGAGTACCGGGAATGAGCAGTTCTTC. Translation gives CAWSTGNEQFF.